This T cell receptor (beta chain) comes out of a study of blood T cell repertoires in COVID-19. With 4 bases clipped from V and 5 bases from J, the junction kept 7 bases outside the gene matches. The length of the CDR3 is 15 residues. Germline lookup yields CDR1 SGHDT and CDR2 YYEEEE. Data came from immunoSEQ multiplex PCR; TCRdb stores just in-frame clones and leaves some out. The top ten hold under 13% of the sample, which has 16,000 or so clones, roughly 87% seen once. The gene calls are TRBV5-6 and TRBJ2-7, with TRBD2 identical over 12 bases. This clonotype originated in an elderly man with acute or convalescent COVID-19. Sequenced material: peripheral blood. In DNA, the CDR3 is TGTGCCAGCAGCCCTAGACTAGCGGGAGTCCACGAGCAGTACTTC. Amino acids: CASSPRLAGVHEQYF. The entire variable domain, with the rest obtained from reference TRBV5-6 and TRBJ2-7, is as follows: DAGVTQSPTHLIKTRGQQVTLRCSPKSGHDTVSWYQQALGQGPQFIFQYYEEEERQRGNFPDRFSGHQFPNYSSELNVNALLLGDSALYLCASSPRLAGVHEQYFGPGTRLTVT.